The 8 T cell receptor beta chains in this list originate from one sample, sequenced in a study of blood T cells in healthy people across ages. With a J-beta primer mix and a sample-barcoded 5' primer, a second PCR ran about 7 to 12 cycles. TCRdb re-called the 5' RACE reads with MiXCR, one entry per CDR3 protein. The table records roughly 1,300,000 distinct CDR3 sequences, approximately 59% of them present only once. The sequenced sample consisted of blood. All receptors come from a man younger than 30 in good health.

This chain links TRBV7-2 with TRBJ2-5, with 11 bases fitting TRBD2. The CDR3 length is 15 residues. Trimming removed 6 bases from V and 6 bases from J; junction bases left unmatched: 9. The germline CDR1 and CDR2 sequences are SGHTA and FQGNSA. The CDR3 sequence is CASRQPSGGWKTQYF. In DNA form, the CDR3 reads TGTGCCAGCAGGCAACCTAGCGGGGGGTGGAAGACCCAGTACTTC.

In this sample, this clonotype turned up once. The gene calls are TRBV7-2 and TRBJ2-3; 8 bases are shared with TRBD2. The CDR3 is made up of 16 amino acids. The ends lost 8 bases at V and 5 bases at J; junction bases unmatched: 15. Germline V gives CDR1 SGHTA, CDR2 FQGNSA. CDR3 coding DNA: TGTGCCAGCGGCTACATGACGGGGGGGAAGGGAGATACGCAGTATTTT. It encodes CASGYMTGGKGDTQYF.

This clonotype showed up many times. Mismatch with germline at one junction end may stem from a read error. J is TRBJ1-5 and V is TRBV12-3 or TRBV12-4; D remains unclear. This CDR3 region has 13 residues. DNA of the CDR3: TGTGCCAGCAGCTTAGTGGGCAATCAGCCCCAGCATTTT. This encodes CASSLVGNQPQHF.

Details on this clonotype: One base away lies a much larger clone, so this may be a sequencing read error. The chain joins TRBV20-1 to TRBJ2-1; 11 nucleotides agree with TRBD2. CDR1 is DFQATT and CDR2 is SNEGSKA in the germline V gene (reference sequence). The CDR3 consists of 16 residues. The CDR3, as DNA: TGCAGTGCTACTAGCGGGAGGATCAGCTCCTACATTGAGCAGTTCTTC. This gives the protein CSATSGRISSYIEQFF.

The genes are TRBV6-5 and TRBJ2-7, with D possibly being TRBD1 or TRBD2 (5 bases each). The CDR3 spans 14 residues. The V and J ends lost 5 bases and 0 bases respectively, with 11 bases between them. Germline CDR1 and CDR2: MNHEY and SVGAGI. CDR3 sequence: CASSRDLLSYEQYF. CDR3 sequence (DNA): TGTGCCAGCAGTCGGGACCTCCTCTCCTACGAGCAGTACTTC.

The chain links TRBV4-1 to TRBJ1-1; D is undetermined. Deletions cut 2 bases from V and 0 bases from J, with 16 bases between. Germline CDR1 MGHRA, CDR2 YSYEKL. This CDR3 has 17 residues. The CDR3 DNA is TGCGCCAGCAGCCAATATCCCTCCTTGGTGATGAACACTGAAGCTTTCTTT. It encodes CASSQYPSLVMNTEAFF.

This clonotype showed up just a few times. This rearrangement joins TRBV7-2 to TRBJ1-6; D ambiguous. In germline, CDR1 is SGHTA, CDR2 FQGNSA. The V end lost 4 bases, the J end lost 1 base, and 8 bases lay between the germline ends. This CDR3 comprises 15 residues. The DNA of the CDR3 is TGTGCCAGCAGCTCAGAAAGGTCCTATAATTCACCCCTCCACTTT. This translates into CASSSERSYNSPLHF.

CDR3 residues: CASSSAGGSTTDTQYF. Here the CDR3 DNA reads TGTGCCAGCAGCAGTGCGGGGGGGTCAACGACAGATACGCAGTATTTT. The gene calls are TRBV7-2 and TRBJ2-3; 9 bases map to TRBD2. The CDR3 runs 16 residues. V was clipped by 5 bases and J by 3 bases; unmatched bases: 9. Germline V CDR1 and CDR2: SGHTA, FQGNSA.